This entry lists 9 T cell receptor beta chains sequenced from one sample in a study of regulatory T cells in long-lasting Graves disease. Time point given: newly diagnosed GD, antithyroid drugs for less than 3 months. PBMC-derived RNA was used for the TCR library. Relying on iRepertoire HTBI primers and Arm-PCR of CDR3 regions, the team built TCR beta libraries. TCRdb reanalysed the multiplex PCR reads using MiXCR and keeps one entry per CDR3 protein. The sample shows approximately 400,000 distinct CDR3 sequences, about 15% of them seen only once. The data also belong to a second study, concerning T cells in Graves' hyperthyroidism and ophthalmopathy.

Sequencing used peripheral blood mononuclear cells (PBMCs), obtained at new diagnosis, from a patient treated with antithyroid drugs. The receptors shown here come from a woman aged 25 to 39 with Graves disease.

This clonotype was counted at least ten times. The genes are TRBV3-1 and TRBJ1-1; weak D call: TRBD1 (5 bases). In germline, CDR1 is LGHDT, CDR2 YNNKEL (reference sequence). V lost 5 bases, J lost 7 bases, and 11 bases lay in between. The CDR3 loop spans 12 amino acids. CDR3 protein: CASSTGVGEAFF. CDR3 sequence (DNA): TGTGCCAGCAGCACAGGAGTGGGTGAAGCTTTCTTT.

Worth noting for this clonotype: A much larger clone is a single base away; this may be a read error. The chain carries TRBV7-3 and TRBJ2-1; either TRBD1 or TRBD2 may supply D (5 bases each). Per the germline V gene, CDR1 is SGHTA and CDR2 is FQGTGA. This CDR3 is 15 amino acids long. Trimming stripped 1 base from V and 6 bases from J, with 13 bases between. The CDR3 coding sequence is TGTGCCAGCAGCTTAAGTGGGACCGGCTTCAATGAGCAGTTCTTC. Residues: CASSLSGTGFNEQFF.

The chain employs TRBV10-1 and TRBJ2-1; 8 positions match TRBD2. V trimming: 9 bases; J trimming: 9 bases; junction bases outside the gene matches: 13. Germline CDR1 is WNHNN and CDR2 is SYGVQD (reference sequence). This CDR3 contains 14 residues. The CDR3: CASGPAGAFFEQFF. As DNA, the CDR3 is TGCGCCAGTGGTCCAGCGGGAGCTTTTTTTGAGCAGTTCTTC.

This clonotype was found many times. The chain is built from TRBV19 and TRBJ1-1; D is undetermined. The germline gives CDR1 LNHDA, CDR2 SQIVND (reference sequence). V lost 2 bases to trimming and J lost 1 base, with 11 bases between them. This CDR3 is 15 amino acids long. In DNA, the CDR3 is TGTGCCAGTAGTATAAGTGGCAGGAGGAACACTGAAGCTTTCTTT. Amino acids: CASSISGRRNTEAFF.

This rearrangement joins TRBV5-8 to TRBJ1-1, with no clear D. Germline loops: CDR1 SGHTS, CDR2 YDEGEE. The CDR3 has 16 residues. V was cut by 7 bases and J by 5 bases, with 24 bases left in between. The CDR3, as DNA: TGTGCCAGCCCTAGGAGGTTGTCGGCAGTGGGGACTGAAGCTTTCTTT. It specifies CASPRRLSAVGTEAFF. Drawing the rest from reference TRBV5-8 and TRBJ1-1, the complete variable domain is EAGVTQSPTHLIKTRGQQATLRCSPISGHTSVYWYQQALGLGLQFLLWYDEGEERNRGNFPPRFSGRQFPNYSSELNVNALELEDSALYLCASPRRLSAVGTEAFFGQGTRLTVV.

This clonotype was found many times. This rearrangement joins TRBV2 to TRBJ2-7, with D possibly TRBD1 on 5 matching bases. V was pared by 2 bases and J by 4 bases, with 15 bases between. The CDR3 consists of 15 residues. CDR1 and CDR2 (germline): SNHLY, FYNNEI. CDR3 in amino acids: CASSEFWQGVYEQYF. DNA of the CDR3: TGTGCCAGCAGTGAATTTTGGCAGGGCGTATACGAGCAGTACTTC.

The J gene is TRBJ2-7, the V gene TRBV5-6; either TRBD1 or TRBD2 may fit D (5 bases each). The germline CDR1 and CDR2 sequences are SGHDT and YYEEEE. The CDR3 covers 14 residues. With 3 bases removed from V and 4 bases from J, the gap between germline ends came to 14 bases. The DNA for the CDR3 is TGTGCCAGCAGCTCCGGGACGGCGGAATACGAGCAGTACTTC. It codes for CASSSGTAEYEQYF.

V is TRBV6-1 and J is TRBJ2-6, with 10 bases identical to TRBD1. This CDR3 is 17 amino acids long. Germline V CDR1 and CDR2: MNHNS, SASEGT. The V and J ends lost 5 bases and 0 bases, in that order; junction bases with no gene match: 4. The CDR3 nucleotides read TGTGCCAGCAGTCGACAGGGGGCCTACTCTGGGGCCAACGTCCTGACTTTC. Translated: CASSRQGAYSGANVLTF.

This clonotype came up a few times. The rearrangement uses TRBV20-1 and TRBJ1-4; 10 nucleotides match TRBD1. The length of the CDR3 is 17 residues. Germline V gene data show CDR1 as DFQATT and CDR2 as SNEGSKA (reference sequence). Germline trimming cut 2 bases from V and 0 bases from J; bases unmatched to any gene: 6. CDR3 DNA: TGCAGTGCTAGACGAGGGACAGGGGTTGCAACTAATGAAAAACTGTTTTTT. It specifies CSARRGTGVATNEKLFF.